The clone carrying this T cell receptor beta chain is termed medium-sized. As yet, its antigen is unknown. This specimen comes from a study of spatial heterogeneity in lung cancer. Findings of the study overall: Counts that tracked tumor mutation counts were those of expanded intratumoral alpha and beta TCRs.

Trimming removed 4 bases at V and 10 bases at J, with 17 bases between. Per the germline V gene, CDR1 is SGHDT and CDR2 is YYEEEE. This CDR3 is built from 13 residues. Time point defined: sample taken at primary tumor resection. A unique molecular identifier was carried by every single TCR cDNA molecule. TCRdb reprocessed the 5' RACE reads via MiXCR and lists one record per CDR3 protein. The sample holds 2,500 to 3,000 distinct CDR3 sequences, around 8.5% seen once. The sequence was obtained from a male donor with early-stage non-small cell lung cancer. This material consisted of lung tumor tissue, taken at surgery. J is TRBJ1-1 and V is TRBV5-6, with D perhaps TRBD1 (5 bases). The CDR3 DNA reads as TGTGCCAGCAGCAAACAGGAGGCGGGCGGAGCTTTCTTT. Protein sequence: CASSKQEAGGAFF. Full variable domain (rest looked up from reference TRBV5-6 and TRBJ1-1): DAGVTQSPTHLIKTRGQQVTLRCSPKSGHDTVSWYQQALGQGPQFIFQYYEEEERQRGNFPDRFSGHQFPNYSSELNVNALLLGDSALYLCASSKQEAGGAFFGQGTRLTVV.